This TCR beta chain derives from a study of blood T cell repertoires in COVID-19. The overall study: The study drew acute and convalescent COVID-19 samples from the United States, Italy and Spain.

In the original analysis: Amplifying reference gene primers gave estimates of nucleated cell counts. Here immunoSEQ multiplex PCR was the method, and the copy in TCRdb shows in-frame clones only, minus some. V, J and clone size derive from that table, while D and trimming were established from the DNA sequence. This table has over 50,000 clones, about four fifths appearing once. This clone was seen a few times. The length of the CDR3 is 15 residues. Germline CDR1 reads SGHVS; CDR2 reads FNYEAQ. V lost 7 bases to trimming and J lost 2 bases; unmatched junction nucleotides: 8. The V and J genes are TRBV7-6 and TRBJ2-7; 10 nucleotides line up with TRBD2. Sequencing input: peripheral blood. The receptor was derived from a woman aged 50 to 60 with active or convalescent COVID-19. The CDR3 here is CASTPESGRAYEQYF. Here the CDR3 DNA reads TGTGCCAGCACCCCTGAAAGCGGGAGGGCCTACGAGCAGTACTTC.